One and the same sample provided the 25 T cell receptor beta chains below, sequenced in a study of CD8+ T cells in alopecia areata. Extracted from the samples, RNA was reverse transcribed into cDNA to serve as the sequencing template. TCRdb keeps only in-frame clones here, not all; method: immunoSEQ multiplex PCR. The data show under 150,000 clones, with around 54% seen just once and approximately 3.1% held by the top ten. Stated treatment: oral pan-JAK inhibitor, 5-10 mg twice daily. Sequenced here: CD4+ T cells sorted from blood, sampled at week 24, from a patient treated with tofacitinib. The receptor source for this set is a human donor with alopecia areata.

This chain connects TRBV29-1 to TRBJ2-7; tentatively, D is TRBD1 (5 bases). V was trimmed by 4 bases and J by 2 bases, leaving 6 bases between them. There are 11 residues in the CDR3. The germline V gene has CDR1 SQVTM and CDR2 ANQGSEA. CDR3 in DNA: TGCAGCGTTGGACAGCCCTACGAGCAGTACTTC. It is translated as CSVGQPYEQYF.

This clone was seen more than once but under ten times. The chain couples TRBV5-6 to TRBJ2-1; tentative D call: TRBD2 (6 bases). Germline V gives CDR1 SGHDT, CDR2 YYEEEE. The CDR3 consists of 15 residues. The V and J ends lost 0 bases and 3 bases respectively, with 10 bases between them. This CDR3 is CASSLGLGGYNEQFF. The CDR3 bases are TGTGCCAGCAGCTTGGGTCTGGGGGGCTACAATGAGCAGTTCTTC.

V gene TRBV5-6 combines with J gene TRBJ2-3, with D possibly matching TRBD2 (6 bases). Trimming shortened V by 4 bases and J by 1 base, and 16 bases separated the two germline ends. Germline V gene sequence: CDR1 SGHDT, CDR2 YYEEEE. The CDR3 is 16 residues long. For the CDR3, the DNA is TGTGCCAGCAGCCCGGGACTTAGTACGCGCACAGATACGCAGTATTTT. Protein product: CASSPGLSTRTDTQYF.

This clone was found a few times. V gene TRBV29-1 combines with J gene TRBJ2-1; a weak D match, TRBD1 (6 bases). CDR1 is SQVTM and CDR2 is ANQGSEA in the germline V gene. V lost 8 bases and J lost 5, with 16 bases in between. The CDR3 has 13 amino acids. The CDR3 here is CSTKTGRDNEQFF. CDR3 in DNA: TGCAGCACCAAAACAGGGCGGGACAATGAGCAGTTCTTC.

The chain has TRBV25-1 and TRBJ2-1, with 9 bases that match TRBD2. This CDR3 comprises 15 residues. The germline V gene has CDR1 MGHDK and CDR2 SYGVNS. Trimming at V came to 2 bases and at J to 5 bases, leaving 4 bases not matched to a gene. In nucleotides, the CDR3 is TGTGCCAGCAGTGAAGGAGCGGGGGGAAACAATGAGCAGTTCTTC. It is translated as CASSEGAGGNNEQFF.

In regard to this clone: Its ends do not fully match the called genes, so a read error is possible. CDR3 residues: CASSPRAGGYEQYF. The DNA for the CDR3 is TGTGCCAGCTCCCCACGAGCGGGGGGCTACGAGCAGTACTTC. The V and J genes are TRBV18 and TRBJ2-7, with TRBD2 matching over 9 bases. The CDR3 contains 14 residues. Germline values: CDR1 KGHSH, CDR2 LQKENI.

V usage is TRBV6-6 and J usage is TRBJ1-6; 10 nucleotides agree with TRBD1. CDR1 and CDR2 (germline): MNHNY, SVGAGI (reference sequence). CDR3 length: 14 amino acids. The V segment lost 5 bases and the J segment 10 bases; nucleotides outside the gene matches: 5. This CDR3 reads CASSRDRGGSPLHF. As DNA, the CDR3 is TGTGCCAGCAGTCGGGACAGGGGTGGGTCACCCCTCCACTTT.

CDR3 loop: CASSPREEGYGYTF. In DNA, the CDR3 is TGTGCCAGCAGCCCAAGGGAGGAGGGCTATGGCTACACCTTC. The rearrangement links TRBV7-2 to TRBJ1-2; the D is unclear. The V end lost 5 bases, the J end lost 4 bases, and 14 bases lay between the germline ends. The CDR3 has 14 amino acids. CDR1 is SGHTA and CDR2 is FQGNSA in the germline V gene.

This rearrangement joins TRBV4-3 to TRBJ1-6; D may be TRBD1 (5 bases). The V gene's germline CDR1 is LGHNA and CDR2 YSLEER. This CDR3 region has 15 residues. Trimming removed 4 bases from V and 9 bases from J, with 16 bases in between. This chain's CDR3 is CASSPTGERGSPLHF. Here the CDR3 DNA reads TGCGCCAGCAGCCCGACGGGGGAACGGGGTTCACCCCTCCACTTT.

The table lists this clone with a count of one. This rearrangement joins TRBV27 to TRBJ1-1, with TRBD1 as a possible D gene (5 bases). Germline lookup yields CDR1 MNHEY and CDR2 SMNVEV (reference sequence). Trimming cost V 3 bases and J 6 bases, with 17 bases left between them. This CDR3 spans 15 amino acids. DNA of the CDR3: TGTGCCAGCAGTTTCCTTAGTCGAGGGGTAGCTGAAGCTTTCTTT. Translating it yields CASSFLSRGVAEAFF.

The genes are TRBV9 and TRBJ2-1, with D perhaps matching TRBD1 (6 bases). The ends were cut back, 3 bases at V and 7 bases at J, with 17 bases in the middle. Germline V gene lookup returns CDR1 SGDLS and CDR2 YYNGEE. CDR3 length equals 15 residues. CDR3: CASSEGTLEGNEQFF. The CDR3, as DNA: TGTGCCAGCAGCGAGGGGACATTAGAAGGGAATGAGCAGTTCTTC.

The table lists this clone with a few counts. CDR3 amino acids: CASSIVGTGGSPLHF. The CDR3 DNA reads as TGTGCCAGTAGTATCGTCGGGACAGGGGGTTCACCCCTCCACTTT. The V call is TRBV19, the J call TRBJ1-6; TRBD1 aligns across 11 bases. Trimming cost V 3 bases and J 9 bases; bases outside gene matches: 4. The germline V gene encodes CDR1 LNHDA and CDR2 SQIVND (reference sequence). The CDR3 totals 15 residues.

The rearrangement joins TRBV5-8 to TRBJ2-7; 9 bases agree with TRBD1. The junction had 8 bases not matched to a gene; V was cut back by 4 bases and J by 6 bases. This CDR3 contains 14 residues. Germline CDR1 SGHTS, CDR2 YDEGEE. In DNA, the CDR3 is TGTGCCAGCAGCCTTGACAGGGGGAGCGGCGAGCAGTACTTC. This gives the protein CASSLDRGSGEQYF.

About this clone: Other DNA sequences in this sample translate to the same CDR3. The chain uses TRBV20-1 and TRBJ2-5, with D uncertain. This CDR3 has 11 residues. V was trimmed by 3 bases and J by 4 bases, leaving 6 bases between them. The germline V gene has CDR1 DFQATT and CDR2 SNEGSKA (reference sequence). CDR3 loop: CSARELETQYF. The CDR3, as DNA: TGCAGTGCTAGGGAACTAGAGACCCAGTACTTC.

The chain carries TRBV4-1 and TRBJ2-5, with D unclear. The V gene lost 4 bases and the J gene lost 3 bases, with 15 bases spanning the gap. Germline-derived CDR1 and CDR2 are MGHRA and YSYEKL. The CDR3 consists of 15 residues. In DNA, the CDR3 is TGCGCCAGCAGCCCCCAAGGCACAGCTAAAGAGACCCAGTACTTC. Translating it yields CASSPQGTAKETQYF.

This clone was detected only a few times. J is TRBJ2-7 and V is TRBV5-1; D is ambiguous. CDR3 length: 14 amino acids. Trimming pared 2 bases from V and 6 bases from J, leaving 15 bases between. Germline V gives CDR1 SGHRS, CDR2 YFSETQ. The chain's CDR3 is CASSFSAPDGEQYF. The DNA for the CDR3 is TGCGCCAGCAGCTTTTCTGCACCGGACGGCGAGCAGTACTTC. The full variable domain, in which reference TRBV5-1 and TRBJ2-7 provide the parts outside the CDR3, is KAGVTQTPRYLIKTRGQQVTLSCSPISGHRSVSWYQQTPGQGLQFLFEYFSETQRNKGNFPGRFSGRQFSNSRSEMNVSTLELGDSALYLCASSFSAPDGEQYFGPGTRLTVT.

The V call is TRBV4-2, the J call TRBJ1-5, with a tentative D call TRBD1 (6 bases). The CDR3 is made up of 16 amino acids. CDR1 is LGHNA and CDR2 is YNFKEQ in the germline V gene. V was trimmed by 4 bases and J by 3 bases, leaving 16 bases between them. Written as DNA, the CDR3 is TGTGCCAGCAGCCCCTCTCCGGACAGACCCAATCAGCCCCAGCATTTT. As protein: CASSPSPDRPNQPQHF.

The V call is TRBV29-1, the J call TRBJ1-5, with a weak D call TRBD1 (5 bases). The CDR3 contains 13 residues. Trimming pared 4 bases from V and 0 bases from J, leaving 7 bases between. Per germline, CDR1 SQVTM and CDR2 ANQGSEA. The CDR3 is CSVGGSSNQPQHF. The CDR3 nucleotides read TGCAGCGTTGGGGGCAGTAGCAATCAGCCCCAGCATTTT.

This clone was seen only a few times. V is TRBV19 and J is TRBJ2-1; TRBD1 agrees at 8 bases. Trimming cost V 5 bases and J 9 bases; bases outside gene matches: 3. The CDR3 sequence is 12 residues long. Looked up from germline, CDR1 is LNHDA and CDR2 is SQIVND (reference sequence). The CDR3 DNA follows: TGTGCCAGTAGTGGACAGGGAGGTGAGCAGTTCTTC. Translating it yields CASSGQGGEQFF.

CDR3 residues: CASSLQVLNTGELFF. The CDR3 bases are TGTGCCAGCAGCCTACAGGTTTTGAACACCGGGGAGCTGTTTTTT. J is TRBJ2-2 and V is TRBV5-6; perhaps TRBD1 as D (5 bases). Germline values: CDR1 SGHDT, CDR2 YYEEEE. The CDR3 runs to 15 residues. Trimming stripped 4 bases from V and 1 base from J, with 11 bases between.

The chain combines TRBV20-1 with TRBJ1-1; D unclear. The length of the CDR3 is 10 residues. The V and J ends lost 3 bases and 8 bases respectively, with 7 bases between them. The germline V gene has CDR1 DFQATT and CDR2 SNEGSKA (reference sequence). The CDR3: CSARNSEAFF. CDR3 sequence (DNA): TGCAGTGCTAGGAACAGCGAAGCTTTCTTT.

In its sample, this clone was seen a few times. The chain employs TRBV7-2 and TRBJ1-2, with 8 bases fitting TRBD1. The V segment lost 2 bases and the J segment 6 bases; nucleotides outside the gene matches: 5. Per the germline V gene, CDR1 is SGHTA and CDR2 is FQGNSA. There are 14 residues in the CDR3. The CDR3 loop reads CASSLRTGPDGYTF. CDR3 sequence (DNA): TGTGCCAGCAGCTTACGGACAGGGCCCGATGGCTACACCTTC.

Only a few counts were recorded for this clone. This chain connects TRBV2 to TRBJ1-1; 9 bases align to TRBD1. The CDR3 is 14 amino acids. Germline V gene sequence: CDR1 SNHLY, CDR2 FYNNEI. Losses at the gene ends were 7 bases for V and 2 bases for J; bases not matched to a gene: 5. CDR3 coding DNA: TGTGCCAGCATTTCGGGACAGGGTAACACTGAAGCTTTCTTT. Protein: CASISGQGNTEAFF.

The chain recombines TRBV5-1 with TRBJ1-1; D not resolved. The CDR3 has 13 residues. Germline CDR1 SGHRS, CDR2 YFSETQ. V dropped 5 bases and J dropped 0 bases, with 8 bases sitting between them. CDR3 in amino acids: CASSPGLNTEAFF. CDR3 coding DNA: TGCGCCAGCAGTCCGGGGTTGAACACTGAAGCTTTCTTT.

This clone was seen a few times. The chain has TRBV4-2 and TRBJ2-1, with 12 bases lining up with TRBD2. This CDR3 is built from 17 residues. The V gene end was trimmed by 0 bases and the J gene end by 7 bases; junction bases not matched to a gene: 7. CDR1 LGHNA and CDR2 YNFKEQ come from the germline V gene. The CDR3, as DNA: TGTGCCAGCAGCCAAGATTTGGTACTAGCGGGGGGTAATGAGCAGTTCTTC. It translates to CASSQDLVLAGGNEQFF.